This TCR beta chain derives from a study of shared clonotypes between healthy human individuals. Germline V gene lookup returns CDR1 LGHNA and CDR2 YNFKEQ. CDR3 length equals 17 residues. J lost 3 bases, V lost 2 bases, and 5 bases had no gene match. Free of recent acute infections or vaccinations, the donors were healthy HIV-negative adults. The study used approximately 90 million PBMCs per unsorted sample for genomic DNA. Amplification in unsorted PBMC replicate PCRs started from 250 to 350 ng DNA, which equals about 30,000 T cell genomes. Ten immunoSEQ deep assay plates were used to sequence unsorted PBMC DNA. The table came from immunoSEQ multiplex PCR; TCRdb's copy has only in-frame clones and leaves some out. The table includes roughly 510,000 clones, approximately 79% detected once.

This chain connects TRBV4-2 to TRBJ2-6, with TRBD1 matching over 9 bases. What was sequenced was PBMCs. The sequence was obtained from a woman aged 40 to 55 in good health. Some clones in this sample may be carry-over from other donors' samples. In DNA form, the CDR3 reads TGTGCCAGCAGCCAACCGGGACAGGGATATGGGGCCAACGTCCTGACTTTC. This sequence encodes CASSQPGQGYGANVLTF.